Given below is one TCR beta chain in context. V lost 10 bases to trimming and J lost 8 bases; unmatched junction nucleotides: 4. CDR1 SGHDN and CDR2 FVKESK come from the germline V gene. CDR3 length: 13 amino acids. The source of the sample is a study of blood T cell repertoires in COVID-19. Study context: T cells, B-cell-depleted T cells, or PBMCs provided the cDNA or gDNA that served as material.

TCRdb's copy holds only in-frame clones and misses some; the assay was immunoSEQ multiplex PCR. The table shows about 78,000 clones, with approximately 89% occurring only once. The receptor's source is a woman aged 55-70 years with acute or convalescent COVID-19. J is TRBJ1-6 and V is TRBV14, with 11 bases that match TRBD1. Specimen: peripheral blood. The CDR3 protein is CATKGQGDSPLHF. CDR3 sequence (DNA): TGTGCCACCAAGGGACAGGGGGATTCACCCCTCCACTTT. The variable domain in full, with the rest retrieved from reference TRBV14 and TRBJ1-6, is EAGVTQFPSHSVIEKGQTVTLRCDPISGHDNLYWYRRVMGKEIKFLLHFVKESKQDESGMPNNRFLAERTGGTYSTLKVQPAELEDSGVYFCATKGQGDSPLHFGNGTRLTVT.